The subject of this entry is one T cell receptor beta chain. Sequencing used immunoSEQ multiplex PCR; TCRdb keeps in-frame clones, though not all of them. The sample consists of 350,000 to 400,000 clones, roughly 90% of them appearing once. These data come from a study of blood T cell repertoires in COVID-19. Study context: The study drew acute and convalescent COVID-19 samples from the United States, Italy and Spain.

Participant ages covered about 18 to 89 years across about 22 US areas. Germline loops: CDR1 GTSNPN, CDR2 SVGIG (reference sequence). The CDR3 extends over 13 amino acids. The V end was cut by 8 bases, the J end by 2 bases, with 13 bases between. The source of this sequence is a woman in her thirties or forties who had been exposed to COVID-19. This sequence joins TRBV30 and TRBJ1-5; D perhaps matches TRBD1 (6 bases). The specimen was PBMCs or T cells enriched from blood (not recorded which). Here the CDR3 DNA reads TGTGCCGGGGGCTGGAAAGGCAATCAGCCCCAGCATTTT. Protein product: CAGGWKGNQPQHF.